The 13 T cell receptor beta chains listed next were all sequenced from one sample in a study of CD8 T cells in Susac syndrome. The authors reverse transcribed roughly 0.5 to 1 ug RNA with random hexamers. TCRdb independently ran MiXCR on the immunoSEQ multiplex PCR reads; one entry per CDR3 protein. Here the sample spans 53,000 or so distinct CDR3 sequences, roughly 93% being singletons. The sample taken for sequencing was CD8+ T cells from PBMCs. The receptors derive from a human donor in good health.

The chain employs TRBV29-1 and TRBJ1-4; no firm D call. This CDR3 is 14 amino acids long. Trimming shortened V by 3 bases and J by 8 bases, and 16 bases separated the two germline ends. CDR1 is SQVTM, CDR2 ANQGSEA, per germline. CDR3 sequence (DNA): TGCAGCGTTGAGAGGAAGGAGGAAAACGAAAAACTGTTTTTT. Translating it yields CSVERKEENEKLFF. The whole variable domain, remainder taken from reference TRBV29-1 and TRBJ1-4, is SAVISQKPSRDICQRGTSLTIQCQVDSQVTMMFWYRQQPGQSLTLIATANQGSEATYESGFVIDKFPISRPNLTFSTLTVSNMSPEDSSIYLCSVERKEENEKLFFGSGTQLSVL.

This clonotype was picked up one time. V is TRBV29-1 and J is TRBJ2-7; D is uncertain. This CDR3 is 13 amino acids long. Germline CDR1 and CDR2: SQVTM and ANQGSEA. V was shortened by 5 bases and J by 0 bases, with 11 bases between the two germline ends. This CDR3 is CSVQAANSYEQYF. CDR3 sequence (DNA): TGCAGCGTTCAGGCAGCCAACTCCTACGAGCAGTACTTC.

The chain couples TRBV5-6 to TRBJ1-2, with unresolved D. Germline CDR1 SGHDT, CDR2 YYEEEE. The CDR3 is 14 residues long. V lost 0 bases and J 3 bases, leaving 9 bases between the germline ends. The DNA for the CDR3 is TGTGCCAGCAGCTTGGGACAATCCGACTATGGCTACACCTTC. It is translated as CASSLGQSDYGYTF.

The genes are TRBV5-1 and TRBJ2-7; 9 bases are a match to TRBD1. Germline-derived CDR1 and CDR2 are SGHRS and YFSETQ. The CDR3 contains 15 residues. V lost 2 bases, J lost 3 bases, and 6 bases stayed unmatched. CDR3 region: CASSLGQGFSYEQYF. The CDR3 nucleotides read TGCGCCAGCAGCTTAGGACAGGGGTTCAGCTACGAGCAGTACTTC.

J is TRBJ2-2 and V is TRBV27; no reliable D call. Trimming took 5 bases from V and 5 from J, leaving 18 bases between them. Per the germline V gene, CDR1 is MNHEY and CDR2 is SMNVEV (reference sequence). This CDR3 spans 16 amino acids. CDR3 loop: CASSNKGWERTGELFF. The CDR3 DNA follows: TGTGCCAGCAGTAATAAGGGTTGGGAACGGACCGGGGAGCTGTTTTTT.

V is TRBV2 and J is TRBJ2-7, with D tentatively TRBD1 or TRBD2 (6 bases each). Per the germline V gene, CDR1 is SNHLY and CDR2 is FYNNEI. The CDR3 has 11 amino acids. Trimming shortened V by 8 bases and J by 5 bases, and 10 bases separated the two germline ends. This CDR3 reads CASLGGHEQYF. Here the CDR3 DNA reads TGTGCCAGCCTAGGGGGGCACGAGCAGTACTTC.

The CDR3 here is CSASDRIYGYTF. The CDR3, as DNA: TGCAGTGCTTCGGACAGGATCTATGGCTACACCTTC. The chain recombines TRBV20-1 with TRBJ1-2, with 7 bases fitting TRBD1. V dropped 5 bases and J dropped 4; count of bases not matched to a gene: 4. Germline-derived CDR1 and CDR2 are DFQATT and SNEGSKA (reference sequence). The CDR3 totals 12 residues.

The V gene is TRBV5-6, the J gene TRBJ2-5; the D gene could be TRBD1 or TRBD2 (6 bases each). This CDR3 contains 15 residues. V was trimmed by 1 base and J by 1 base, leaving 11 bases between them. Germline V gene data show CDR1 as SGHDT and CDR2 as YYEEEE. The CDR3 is CASSLRGEPQETQYF. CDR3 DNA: TGTGCCAGCAGCTTGAGGGGGGAGCCCCAAGAGACCCAGTACTTC.

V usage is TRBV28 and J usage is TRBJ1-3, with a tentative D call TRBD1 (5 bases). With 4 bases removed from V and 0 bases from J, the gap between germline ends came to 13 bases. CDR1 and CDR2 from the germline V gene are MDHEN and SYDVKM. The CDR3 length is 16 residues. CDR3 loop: CASSSLDTSSGNTIYF. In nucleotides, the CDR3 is TGTGCCAGCAGTTCACTGGACACGAGCTCTGGAAACACCATATATTTT.

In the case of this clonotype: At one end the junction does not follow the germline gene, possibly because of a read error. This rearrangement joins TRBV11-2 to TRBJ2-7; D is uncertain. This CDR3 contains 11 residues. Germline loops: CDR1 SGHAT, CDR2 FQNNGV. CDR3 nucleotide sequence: TGTGCCAGCGGCTTCTCCTACGAGCAGTACTTC. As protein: CASGFSYEQYF.

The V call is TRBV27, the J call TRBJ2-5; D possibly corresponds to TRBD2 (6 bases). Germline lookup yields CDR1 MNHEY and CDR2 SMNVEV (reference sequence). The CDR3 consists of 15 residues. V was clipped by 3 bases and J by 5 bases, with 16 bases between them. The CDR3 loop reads CASSLEAGGPETQYF. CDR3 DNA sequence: TGTGCCAGCAGTTTGGAAGCGGGTGGGCCCGAGACCCAGTACTTC.

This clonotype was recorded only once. CDR3 region: CASSSANTGELFF. The CDR3 DNA is TGTGCCAGCAGCTCAGCGAACACCGGGGAGCTGTTTTTT. The gene calls are TRBV6-4 and TRBJ2-2, with no clear D. Per the germline V gene, CDR1 is MRHNA and CDR2 is SNTAGT. With 6 bases removed from V and 0 bases from J, the gap between germline ends came to 5 bases. The CDR3 length is 13 residues.

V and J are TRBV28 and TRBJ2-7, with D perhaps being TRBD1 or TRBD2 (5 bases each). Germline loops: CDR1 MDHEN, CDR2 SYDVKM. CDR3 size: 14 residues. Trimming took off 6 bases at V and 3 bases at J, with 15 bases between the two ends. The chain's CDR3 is CASRGLWGNYEQYF. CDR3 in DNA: TGTGCCAGCAGGGGGCTTTGGGGGAACTACGAGCAGTACTTC.